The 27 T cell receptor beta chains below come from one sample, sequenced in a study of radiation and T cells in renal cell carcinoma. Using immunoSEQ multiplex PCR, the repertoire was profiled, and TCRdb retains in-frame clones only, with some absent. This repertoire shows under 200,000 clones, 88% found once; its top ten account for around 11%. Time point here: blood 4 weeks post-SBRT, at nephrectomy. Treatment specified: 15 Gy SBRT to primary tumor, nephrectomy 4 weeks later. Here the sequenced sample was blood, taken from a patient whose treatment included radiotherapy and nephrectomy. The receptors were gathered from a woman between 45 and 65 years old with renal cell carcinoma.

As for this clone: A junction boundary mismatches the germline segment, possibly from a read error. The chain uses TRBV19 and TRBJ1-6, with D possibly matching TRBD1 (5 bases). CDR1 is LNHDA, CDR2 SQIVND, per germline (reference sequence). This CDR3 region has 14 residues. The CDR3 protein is CASSLDSYNSPLHF. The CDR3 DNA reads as TGTGCCAGTAGTCTAGACAGTTATAATTCACCCCTCCACTTT. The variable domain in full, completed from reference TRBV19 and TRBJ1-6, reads DGGITQSPKYLFRKEGQNVTLSCEQNLNHDAMYWYRQDPGQGLRLIYYSQIVNDFQKGDIAEGYSVSREKKESFPLTVTSAQKNPTAFYLCASSLDSYNSPLHFGNGTRLTVT.

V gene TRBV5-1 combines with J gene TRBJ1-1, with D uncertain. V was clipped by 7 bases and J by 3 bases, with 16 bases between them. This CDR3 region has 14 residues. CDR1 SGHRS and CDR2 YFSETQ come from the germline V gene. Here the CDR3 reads CASRGLRLYTEAFF. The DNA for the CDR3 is TGCGCCAGCCGAGGACTCAGGTTGTACACTGAAGCTTTCTTT.

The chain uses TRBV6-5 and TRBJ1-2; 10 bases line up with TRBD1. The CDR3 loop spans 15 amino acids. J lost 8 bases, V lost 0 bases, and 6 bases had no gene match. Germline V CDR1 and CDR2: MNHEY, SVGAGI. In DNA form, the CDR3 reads TGTGCCAGCAGTTACTCGAAGGGACAGGGGACCGGCTACACCTTC. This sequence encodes CASSYSKGQGTGYTF.

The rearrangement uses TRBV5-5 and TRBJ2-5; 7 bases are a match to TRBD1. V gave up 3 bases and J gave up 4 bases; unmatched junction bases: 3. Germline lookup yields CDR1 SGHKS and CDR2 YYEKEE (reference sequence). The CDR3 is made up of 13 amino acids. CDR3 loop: CASSWTGGETQYF. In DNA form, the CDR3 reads TGTGCCAGCAGCTGGACAGGTGGAGAGACCCAGTACTTC.

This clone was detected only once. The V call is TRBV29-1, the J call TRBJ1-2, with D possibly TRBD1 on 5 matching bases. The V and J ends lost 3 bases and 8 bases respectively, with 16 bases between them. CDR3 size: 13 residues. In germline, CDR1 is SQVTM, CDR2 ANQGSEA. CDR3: CSVERPQGGGYTF. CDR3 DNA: TGCAGCGTTGAGAGACCCCAGGGCGGGGGCTACACCTTC.

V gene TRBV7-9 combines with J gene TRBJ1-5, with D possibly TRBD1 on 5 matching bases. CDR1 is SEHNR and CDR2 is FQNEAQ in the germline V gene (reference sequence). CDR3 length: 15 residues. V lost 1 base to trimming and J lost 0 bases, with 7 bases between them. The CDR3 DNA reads TGTGCCAGCAGCTTAGGGGGGATTAGCAATCAGCCCCAGCATTTT. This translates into CASSLGGISNQPQHF.

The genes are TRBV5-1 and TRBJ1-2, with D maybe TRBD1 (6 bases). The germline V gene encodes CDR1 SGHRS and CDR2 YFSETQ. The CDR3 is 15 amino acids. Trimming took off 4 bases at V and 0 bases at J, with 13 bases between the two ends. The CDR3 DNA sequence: TGCGCCAGCAGCCAGGGGACCCAGGCTAACTATGGCTACACCTTC. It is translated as CASSQGTQANYGYTF.

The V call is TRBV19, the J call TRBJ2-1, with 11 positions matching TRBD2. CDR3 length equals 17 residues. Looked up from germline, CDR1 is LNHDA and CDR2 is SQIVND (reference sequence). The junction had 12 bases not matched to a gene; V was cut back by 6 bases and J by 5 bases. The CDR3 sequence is CASRPLGTSGGHNEQFF. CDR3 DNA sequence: TGTGCCAGTAGACCCTTAGGCACTAGCGGGGGACACAATGAGCAGTTCTTC. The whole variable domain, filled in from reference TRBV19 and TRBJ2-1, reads DGGITQSPKYLFRKEGQNVTLSCEQNLNHDAMYWYRQDPGQGLRLIYYSQIVNDFQKGDIAEGYSVSREKKESFPLTVTSAQKNPTAFYLCASRPLGTSGGHNEQFFGPGTRLTVL.

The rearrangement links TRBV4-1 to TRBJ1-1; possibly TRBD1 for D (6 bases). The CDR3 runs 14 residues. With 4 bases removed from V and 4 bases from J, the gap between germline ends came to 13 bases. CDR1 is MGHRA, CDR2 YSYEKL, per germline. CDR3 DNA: TGCGCCAGCAGCCGGAGTGAGGGGGGCACTGAAGCTTTCTTT. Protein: CASSRSEGGTEAFF.

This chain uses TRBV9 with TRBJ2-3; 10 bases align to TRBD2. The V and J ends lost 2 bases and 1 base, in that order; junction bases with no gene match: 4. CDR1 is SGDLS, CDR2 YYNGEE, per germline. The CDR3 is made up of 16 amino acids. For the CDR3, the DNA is TGTGCCAGCAGCGTTGGCCTAGCGGGGGGCACAGATACGCAGTATTTT. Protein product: CASSVGLAGGTDTQYF.

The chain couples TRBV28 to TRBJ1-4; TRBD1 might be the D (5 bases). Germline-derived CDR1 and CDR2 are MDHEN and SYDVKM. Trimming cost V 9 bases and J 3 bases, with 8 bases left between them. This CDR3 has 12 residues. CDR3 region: CASRQSNEKLFF. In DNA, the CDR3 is TGTGCCAGTCGACAGTCTAATGAAAAACTGTTTTTT.

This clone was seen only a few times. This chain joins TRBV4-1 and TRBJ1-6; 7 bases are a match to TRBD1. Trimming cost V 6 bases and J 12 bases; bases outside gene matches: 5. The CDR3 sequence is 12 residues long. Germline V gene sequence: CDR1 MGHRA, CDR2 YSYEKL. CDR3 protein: CASSYRGRPLHF. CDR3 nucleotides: TGCGCCAGCAGTTACAGGGGTAGACCCCTCCACTTT.

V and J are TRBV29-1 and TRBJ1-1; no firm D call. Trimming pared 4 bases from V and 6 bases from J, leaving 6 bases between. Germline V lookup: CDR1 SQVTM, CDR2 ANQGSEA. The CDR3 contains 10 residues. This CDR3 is CSVGFAEAFF. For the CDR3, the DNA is TGCAGCGTTGGTTTCGCTGAAGCTTTCTTT.

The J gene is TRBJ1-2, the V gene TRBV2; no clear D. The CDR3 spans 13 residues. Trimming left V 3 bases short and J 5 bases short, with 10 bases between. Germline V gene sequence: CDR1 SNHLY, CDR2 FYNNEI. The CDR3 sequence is CASSEGLTYGYTF. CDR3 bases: TGTGCCAGCAGTGAGGGCCTAACTTATGGCTACACCTTC.

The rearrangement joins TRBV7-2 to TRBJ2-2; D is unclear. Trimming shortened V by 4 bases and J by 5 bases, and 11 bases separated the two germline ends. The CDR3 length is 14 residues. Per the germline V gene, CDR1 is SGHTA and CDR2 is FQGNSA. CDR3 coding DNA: TGTGCCAGCAGCTGGGTTTCGGAAACCGGGGAGCTGTTTTTT. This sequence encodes CASSWVSETGELFF.

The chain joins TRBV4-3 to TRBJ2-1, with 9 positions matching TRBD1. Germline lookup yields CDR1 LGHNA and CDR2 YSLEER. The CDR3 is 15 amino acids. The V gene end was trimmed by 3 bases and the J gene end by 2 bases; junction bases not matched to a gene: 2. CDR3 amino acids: CASSQDRGPYNEQFF. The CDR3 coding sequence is TGCGCCAGCAGCCAGGACAGGGGCCCCTACAATGAGCAGTTCTTC.

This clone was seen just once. Here the CDR3 DNA reads TGTGCCAGTACCAGGGGGGGGGTCTCTGGAAACACCATATATTTT. As protein: CASTRGGVSGNTIYF. V and J are TRBV19 and TRBJ1-3; 7 nucleotides agree with TRBD1. This CDR3 region has 15 residues. Germline V gene data show CDR1 as LNHDA and CDR2 as SQIVND (reference sequence). V lost 7 bases to trimming and J lost 0 bases; unmatched junction nucleotides: 6.

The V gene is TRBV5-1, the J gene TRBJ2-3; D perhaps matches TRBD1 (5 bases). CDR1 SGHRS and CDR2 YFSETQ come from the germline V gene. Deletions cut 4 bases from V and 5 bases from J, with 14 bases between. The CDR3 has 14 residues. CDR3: CASSASGMVDTQYF. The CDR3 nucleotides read TGCGCCAGCAGCGCCTCAGGGATGGTAGATACGCAGTATTTT.

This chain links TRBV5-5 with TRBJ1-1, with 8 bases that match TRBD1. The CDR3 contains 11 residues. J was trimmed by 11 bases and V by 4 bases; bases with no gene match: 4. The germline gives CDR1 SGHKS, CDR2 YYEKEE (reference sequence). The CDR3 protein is CASSDYRGAFF. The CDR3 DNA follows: TGTGCCAGCAGCGACTACAGGGGGGCTTTCTTT.

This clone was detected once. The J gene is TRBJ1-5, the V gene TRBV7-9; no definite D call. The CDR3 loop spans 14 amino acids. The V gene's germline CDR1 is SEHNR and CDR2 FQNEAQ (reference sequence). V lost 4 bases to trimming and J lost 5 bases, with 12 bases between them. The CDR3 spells CASSSDLTYQPQHF. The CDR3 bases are TGTGCCAGCAGCTCAGATCTCACGTATCAGCCCCAGCATTTT.

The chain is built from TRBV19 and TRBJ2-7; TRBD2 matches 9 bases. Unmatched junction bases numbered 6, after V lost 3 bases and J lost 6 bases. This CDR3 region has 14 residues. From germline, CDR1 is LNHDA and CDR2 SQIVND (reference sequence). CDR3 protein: CASSINSGGPEQYF. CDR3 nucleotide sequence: TGTGCCAGTAGTATCAATAGCGGGGGCCCCGAGCAGTACTTC.

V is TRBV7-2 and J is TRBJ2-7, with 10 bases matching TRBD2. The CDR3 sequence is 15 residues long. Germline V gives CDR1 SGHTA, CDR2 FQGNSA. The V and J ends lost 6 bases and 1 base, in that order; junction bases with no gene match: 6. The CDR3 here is CASSRLAGSSYEQYF. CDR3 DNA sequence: TGTGCCAGCAGTCGACTAGCGGGTTCGTCCTACGAGCAGTACTTC.

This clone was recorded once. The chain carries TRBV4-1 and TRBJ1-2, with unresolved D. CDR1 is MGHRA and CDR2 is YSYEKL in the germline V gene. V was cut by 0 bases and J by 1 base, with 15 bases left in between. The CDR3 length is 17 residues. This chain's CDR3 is CASSQEKGPSFNYGYTF. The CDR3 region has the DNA TGCGCCAGCAGCCAAGAGAAAGGACCATCATTTAACTATGGCTACACCTTC.

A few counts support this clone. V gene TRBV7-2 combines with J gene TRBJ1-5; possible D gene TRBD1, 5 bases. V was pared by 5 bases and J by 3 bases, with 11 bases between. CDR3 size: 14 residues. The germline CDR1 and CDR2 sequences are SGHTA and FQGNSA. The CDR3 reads CASSQGILNQPQHF. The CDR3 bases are TGTGCCAGCAGCCAGGGCATTCTCAATCAGCCCCAGCATTTT.

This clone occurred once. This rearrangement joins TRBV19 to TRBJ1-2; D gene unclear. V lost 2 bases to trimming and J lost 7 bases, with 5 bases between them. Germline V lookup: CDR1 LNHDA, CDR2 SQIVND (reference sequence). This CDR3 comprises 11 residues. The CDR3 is CASSINFGYTF. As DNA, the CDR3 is TGTGCCAGTAGTATAAATTTTGGCTACACCTTC.

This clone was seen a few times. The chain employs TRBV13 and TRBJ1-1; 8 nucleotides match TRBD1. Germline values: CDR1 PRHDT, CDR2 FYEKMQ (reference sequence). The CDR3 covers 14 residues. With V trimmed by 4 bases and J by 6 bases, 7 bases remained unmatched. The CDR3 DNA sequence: TGTGCCAGCAGCTCCAGGGGGCTAATCGCTGAAGCTTTCTTT. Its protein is CASSSRGLIAEAFF.

Here the CDR3 reads CASSLAGGRHNEQFF. The CDR3 nucleotides are TGTGCCAGCAGCTTAGCGGGGGGACGTCACAATGAGCAGTTCTTC. The V call is TRBV7-2, the J call TRBJ2-1; tentatively, D is TRBD2 (6 bases). The germline V gene encodes CDR1 SGHTA and CDR2 FQGNSA. The length of the CDR3 is 15 residues. V was shortened by 0 bases and J by 5 bases, with 11 bases between the two germline ends.